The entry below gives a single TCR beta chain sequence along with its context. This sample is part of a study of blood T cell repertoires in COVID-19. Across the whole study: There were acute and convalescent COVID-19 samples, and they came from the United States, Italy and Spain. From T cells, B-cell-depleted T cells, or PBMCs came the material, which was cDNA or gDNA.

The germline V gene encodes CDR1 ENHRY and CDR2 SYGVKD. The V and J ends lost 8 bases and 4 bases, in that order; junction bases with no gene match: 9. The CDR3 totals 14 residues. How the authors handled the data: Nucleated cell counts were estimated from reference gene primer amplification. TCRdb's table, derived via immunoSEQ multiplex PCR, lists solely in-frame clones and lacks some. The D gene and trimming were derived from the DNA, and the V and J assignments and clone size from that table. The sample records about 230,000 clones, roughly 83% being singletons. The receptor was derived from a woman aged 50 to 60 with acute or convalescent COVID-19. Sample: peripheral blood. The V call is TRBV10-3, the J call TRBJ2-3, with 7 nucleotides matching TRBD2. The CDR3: CAIGSSGVADTQYF. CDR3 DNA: TGTGCCATCGGATCCAGCGGGGTGGCAGATACGCAGTATTTT.